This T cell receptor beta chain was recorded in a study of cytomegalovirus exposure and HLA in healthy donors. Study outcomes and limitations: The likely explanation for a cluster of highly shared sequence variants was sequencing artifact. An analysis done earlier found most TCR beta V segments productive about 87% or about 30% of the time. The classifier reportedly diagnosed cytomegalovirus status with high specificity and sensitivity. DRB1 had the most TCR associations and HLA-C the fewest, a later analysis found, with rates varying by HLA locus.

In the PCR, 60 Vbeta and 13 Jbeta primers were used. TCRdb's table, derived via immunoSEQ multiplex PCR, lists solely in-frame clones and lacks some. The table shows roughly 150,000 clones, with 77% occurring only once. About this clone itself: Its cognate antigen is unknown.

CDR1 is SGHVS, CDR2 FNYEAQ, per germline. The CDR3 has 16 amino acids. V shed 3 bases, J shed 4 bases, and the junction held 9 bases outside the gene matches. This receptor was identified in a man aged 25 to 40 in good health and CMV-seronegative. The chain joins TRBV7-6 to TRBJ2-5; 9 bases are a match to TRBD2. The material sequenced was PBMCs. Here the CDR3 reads CASSFSRTSASETQYF. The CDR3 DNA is TGTGCCAGCAGCTTTTCGAGGACTAGCGCGTCAGAGACCCAGTACTTC.